These T cell receptor beta chains were read from a single sample in a study of beta chain features in type 1 diabetes. Profiled with immunoSEQ multiplex PCR; TCRdb holds only in-frame clones, not every one. The data contain around 430,000 clones, roughly 30% of them singletons. The sequenced material came from naive CD4+ T cells from blood. The source is a man aged 18 to 30 in good health. CDR3s include the opening cysteine and the closing phenylalanine or tryptophan. The order of the fields is clone size, J gene, V gene, D gene, CDR3 DNA, CDR3 protein. D genes are given only for firm matches. Where a row states a size, it is once, few, many or the class of an expanded clone; other rows omit it.

clone_size: few; j_call: TRBJ2-7; v_call: TRBV11-2; d_call: TRBD1; cdr3_nt: TGTGCCAGCAGCCCCGGGACAGGGGGCAAGTACGAGCAGTACTTC; cdr3_aa: CASSPGTGGKYEQYF
clone_size: NA; j_call: TRBJ2-3; v_call: TRBV9; d_call: NA; cdr3_nt: TGTGCCAGCAGCGTAGACATCACAGATACGCAGTATTTT; cdr3_aa: CASSVDITDTQYF
clone_size: NA; j_call: TRBJ2-7; v_call: TRBV6-5; d_call: TRBD2; cdr3_nt: TGTGCCAGCAGTTACGGGACTAGCGGGAGAGGCGAGCAGTACTTC; cdr3_aa: CASSYGTSGRGEQYF
clone_size: NA; j_call: TRBJ1-6; v_call: TRBV25-1; d_call: NA; cdr3_nt: TGTGCCAGCAGTGGACCGAGCTCCTATAATTCACCCCTCCACTTT; cdr3_aa: CASSGPSSYNSPLHF
clone_size: NA; j_call: TRBJ2-6; v_call: TRBV7-6; d_call: NA; cdr3_nt: TGTGCCAGCAGCACCACAGGCTCCTCTGGGGCCAACGTCCTGACTTTC; cdr3_aa: CASSTTGSSGANVLTF
clone_size: few; j_call: TRBJ1-2; v_call: TRBV6-5; d_call: NA; cdr3_nt: TGTGCCAGCAGTTACTCTAGGGGCTCTTATGGCTACACCTTC; cdr3_aa: CASSYSRGSYGYTF
clone_size: NA; j_call: TRBJ2-1; v_call: TRBV28; d_call: NA; cdr3_nt: TGTGCCAGCATTAGGGGAAAGGGTTTTTACAATGAGCAGTTCTTC; cdr3_aa: CASIRGKGFYNEQFF
clone_size: NA; j_call: TRBJ2-7; v_call: TRBV5-1; d_call: NA; cdr3_nt: TGCGCCAGCAGTGACCACTCCTCCTACGAGCAGTACTTC; cdr3_aa: CASSDHSSYEQYF
clone_size: NA; j_call: TRBJ2-1; v_call: TRBV29-1; d_call: TRBD2; cdr3_nt: TGCAGCGTTGAGAGGACTAGCGTATACAATGAGCAGTTCTTC; cdr3_aa: CSVERTSVYNEQFF
clone_size: NA; j_call: TRBJ2-2; v_call: TRBV4-2; d_call: NA; cdr3_nt: TGTGCCAGCAGAGAAGCGGTTCTTTACACCGGGGAGCTGTTTTTT; cdr3_aa: CASREAVLYTGELFF
clone_size: few; j_call: TRBJ2-7; v_call: TRBV15; d_call: TRBD1; cdr3_nt: TGTGCCACCAGCTCGACAGGGGGAGGCGAGCAGTACTTC; cdr3_aa: CATSSTGGGEQYF
clone_size: NA; j_call: TRBJ2-5; v_call: TRBV28; d_call: NA; cdr3_nt: TGTGCCAGCAAACCCTATCGATCGGTCGGCCAGTACTTC; cdr3_aa: CASKPYRSVGQYF
clone_size: NA; j_call: TRBJ1-2; v_call: TRBV19; d_call: NA; cdr3_nt: TGTGCCACCGGGACACCCTATGGCTACACCTTC; cdr3_aa: CATGTPYGYTF
clone_size: few; j_call: TRBJ2-3; v_call: TRBV5-4; d_call: NA; cdr3_nt: TGTGCCAGCAGCTTGGCTGGCGGGGCTAGCACAGATACGCAGTATTTT; cdr3_aa: CASSLAGGASTDTQYF
clone_size: NA; j_call: TRBJ2-5; v_call: TRBV29-1; d_call: TRBD2; cdr3_nt: TGCAGCGTCATCCGGGACTATCAAGAGACCCAGTACTTC; cdr3_aa: CSVIRDYQETQYF
clone_size: few; j_call: TRBJ2-5; v_call: TRBV9; d_call: NA; cdr3_nt: TGTGCCAGCAGCGTAGATGGGAAAGAGACCCAGTACTTC; cdr3_aa: CASSVDGKETQYF
clone_size: few; j_call: TRBJ2-1; v_call: TRBV29-1; d_call: TRBD2; cdr3_nt: TGCAGCGTTCGGGGGGGTGAGCAGTTCTTC; cdr3_aa: CSVRGGEQFF
clone_size: few; j_call: TRBJ2-1; v_call: TRBV4-2; d_call: TRBD2; cdr3_nt: TGTGCCAGCAGCCAGGAATCCAGCGGGAGTTTCAATGAGCAGTTCTTC; cdr3_aa: CASSQESSGSFNEQFF
clone_size: NA; j_call: TRBJ2-7; v_call: TRBV7-8; d_call: NA; cdr3_nt: TGTGCCAGCACCATCAACCAAGGTACCTACGAGCAGTACTTC; cdr3_aa: CASTINQGTYEQYF
clone_size: NA; j_call: TRBJ2-7; v_call: TRBV7-9; d_call: TRBD1; cdr3_nt: TGTGCCAGCAGCCCATCAGGGGGCCTCCCTTCCGAGCAGTACTTC; cdr3_aa: CASSPSGGLPSEQYF
clone_size: NA; j_call: TRBJ1-1; v_call: TRBV4-3; d_call: NA; cdr3_nt: TGCGCCAGCAGCCAAGCCCCCCAACGGCTGGAGGAAGCTTTCTTT; cdr3_aa: CASSQAPQRLEEAFF
clone_size: NA; j_call: TRBJ2-1; v_call: TRBV6-5; d_call: TRBD2; cdr3_nt: TGTGCCAGCAGTTACCGGGGACTAGCGAACAATGAGCAGTTCTTC; cdr3_aa: CASSYRGLANNEQFF
clone_size: NA; j_call: TRBJ2-1; v_call: TRBV11-2; d_call: NA; cdr3_nt: TGTGCCAGCAGCTCCCTGTATGAGCAGTTCTTC; cdr3_aa: CASSSLYEQFF
clone_size: few; j_call: TRBJ1-3; v_call: TRBV4-3; d_call: NA; cdr3_nt: TGCGCCAGCAGCCCCTCGGACCCCAACTCTGGAAACACCATATATTTT; cdr3_aa: CASSPSDPNSGNTIYF
clone_size: NA; j_call: TRBJ2-3; v_call: TRBV30; d_call: NA; cdr3_nt: TGTGCCTGGAGTACCGGGACTTCCCCAGTCACAGATACGCAGTATTTT; cdr3_aa: CAWSTGTSPVTDTQYF
clone_size: few; j_call: TRBJ2-1; v_call: TRBV14; d_call: TRBD1; cdr3_nt: TGTGCCAGCAGCCGTCTCGGGACCAGGGGGAATGAGCAGTTCTTC; cdr3_aa: CASSRLGTRGNEQFF
clone_size: NA; j_call: TRBJ1-3; v_call: TRBV7-9; d_call: NA; cdr3_nt: TGTGCCACCGTAACGACAGACTCTGGAAACACCATATATTTT; cdr3_aa: CATVTTDSGNTIYF
clone_size: NA; j_call: TRBJ1-2; v_call: TRBV9; d_call: TRBD1; cdr3_nt: TGTGCCAGCAGCGTAGTCACAGGGGGCCCTGGCTACACCTTC; cdr3_aa: CASSVVTGGPGYTF
clone_size: few; j_call: TRBJ1-2; v_call: TRBV7-9; d_call: TRBD1; cdr3_nt: TGTGCCAGCAGCGAACCGGACAGGGGAGGGTATGGCTACACCTTC; cdr3_aa: CASSEPDRGGYGYTF
clone_size: NA; j_call: TRBJ2-1; v_call: TRBV7-3; d_call: TRBD2; cdr3_nt: TGTGCCAGCAGAGCGGGGGCCTCCTACAATGAGCAGTTCTTC; cdr3_aa: CASRAGASYNEQFF
clone_size: NA; j_call: TRBJ2-1; v_call: TRBV5-6; d_call: NA; cdr3_nt: TGTGCCAGCTCAAAACTTGGGCACAGGGCGGCGGAGTTCCCGTTCTTC; cdr3_aa: CASSKLGHRAAEFPFF
clone_size: NA; j_call: TRBJ2-7; v_call: TRBV6-6; d_call: NA; cdr3_nt: TGTGCCAGCAGTTCCAATACAGGGAGCTACGAGCAGTACTTC; cdr3_aa: CASSSNTGSYEQYF
clone_size: NA; j_call: TRBJ2-5; v_call: TRBV6-6; d_call: TRBD1; cdr3_nt: TGTGCCAGCTGCGACAGGGGCTCCAAAGAGACCCAGTACTTC; cdr3_aa: CASCDRGSKETQYF
clone_size: few; j_call: TRBJ2-7; v_call: TRBV30; d_call: NA; cdr3_nt: TGTGCCTGGGAGGGCGGCTACGAGCAGTACTTC; cdr3_aa: CAWEGGYEQYF
clone_size: NA; j_call: TRBJ2-1; v_call: TRBV11-1; d_call: NA; cdr3_nt: TGTGCCAGCAGCTTGGGGGCTGGCGTAGCTCACGAGCAGTTCTTC; cdr3_aa: CASSLGAGVAHEQFF
clone_size: NA; j_call: TRBJ1-5; v_call: TRBV30; d_call: NA; cdr3_nt: TGTGCCTGGAGTCGCAGGAGAAATAGCAATCAGCCCCAGCATTTT; cdr3_aa: CAWSRRRNSNQPQHF